This is a list of T cell receptor beta chains from one sample in a study of sequential checkpoint blockade in melanoma. Assay used: immunoSEQ multiplex PCR; TCRdb lists only in-frame clones, some missing. The sample contains about 3,400 clones, about 20% of which appear only once. The specimen was tumor tissue (inferred from file names), collected from a patient given nivolumab and ipilimumab in sequence. These receptors originate from a human donor with melanoma. Both conserved end residues are part of each CDR3. D genes are given only for firm matches. Some rows have no size entry. The others give once, few or many, or a class for an expanded clone.

V: TRBV30; J: TRBJ1-3; size: few; D: .; length: 12; CDR3: CAWMNAGNTIYF; DNA: TGTGCCTGGATGAACGCTGGAAACACCATATATTTT
V: TRBV23-1; J: TRBJ2-3; size: .; D: .; length: 13; CDR3: CASSPTDTDTQYF; DNA: TGCGCCAGCAGCCCCACCGATACAGATACGCAGTATTTT
V: TRBV6-8; J: TRBJ2-5; size: few; D: TRBD1; length: 15; CDR3: CAIREYRGMEETQYF; DNA: TGTGCCATCAGAGAATACAGGGGTATGGAAGAGACCCAGTACTTC
V: TRBV11-3; J: TRBJ2-7; size: medium-sized; D: TRBD1; length: 15; CDR3: CASSLWTGQNYEQYF; DNA: TGTGCCAGCAGCCTGTGGACAGGGCAAAACTACGAGCAGTACTTC
V: TRBV6-8; J: TRBJ2-2; size: few; D: .; length: 15; CDR3: CASSYEISNTGELFF; DNA: TGTGCCAGCAGTTACGAGATATCTAACACCGGGGAGCTGTTTTTT
V: TRBV28; J: TRBJ1-2; size: few; D: .; length: 12; CDR3: CASNRMKYGYTF; DNA: TGTGCCAGCAACCGAATGAAATATGGCTACACCTTC
V: TRBV5-1; J: TRBJ1-1; size: .; D: .; length: 14; CDR3: CASSPAAMNTEAFF; DNA: TGCGCCAGCAGCCCGGCGGCCATGAACACTGAAGCTTTCTTT
V: TRBV11-3; J: TRBJ1-3; size: medium-sized; D: TRBD1; length: 14; CDR3: CASSSGTGGSTIYF; DNA: TGTGCCAGCAGCTCTGGGACAGGGGGAAGCACCATATATTTT
V: TRBV25-1; J: TRBJ1-2; size: few; D: .; length: 14; CDR3: CASSPRGGHYGYTF; DNA: TGTGCCAGCAGTCCCCGAGGAGGGCACTATGGCTACACCTTC
V: TRBV5-1; J: TRBJ1-3; size: .; D: TRBD1; length: 16; CDR3: CASSVGQGTIGNTIYF; DNA: TGCGCCAGCAGCGTCGGACAGGGAACGATTGGAAACACCATATATTTT
V: TRBV10-2; J: TRBJ1-5; size: .; D: .; length: 14; CDR3: CASRTAGDNQPQHF; DNA: TGCGCCAGCAGGACCGCAGGGGATAATCAGCCCCAGCATTTT
V: TRBV19; J: TRBJ1-5; size: .; D: TRBD1; length: 15; CDR3: CASTSGQGFGQPQHF; DNA: TGTGCCAGCACCTCGGGACAGGGTTTTGGACAGCCCCAGCATTTT
V: TRBV11-3; J: TRBJ1-5; size: few; D: .; length: 15; CDR3: CASSLVGGGNQPQHF; DNA: TGTGCCAGCAGCCTGGTCGGGGGGGGCAATCAGCCCCAGCATTTT
V: TRBV6-8; J: TRBJ1-4; size: few; D: .; length: 15; CDR3: CASSSILGLNEKLFF; DNA: TGTGCCAGCAGTTCCATTCTGGGGTTAAATGAAAAACTGTTTTTT
V: TRBV11-3; J: TRBJ2-3; size: .; D: .; length: 18; CDR3: CASSPRFAGTPGADTQYF; DNA: TGTGCCAGCAGCCCCCGGTTTGCCGGGACACCGGGAGCAGATACGCAGTATTTT
V: TRBV7-4; J: TRBJ2-7; size: many; D: .; length: 13; CDR3: CASSPDRFREQYF; DNA: TGTGCCAGCAGCCCCGACAGGTTTCGGGAGCAGTACTTC
V: TRBV28; J: TRBJ2-5; size: few; D: TRBD2; length: 17; CDR3: CASSLNGLAEGSETQYF; DNA: TGTGCCAGCAGTTTAAATGGTCTAGCGGAGGGGTCCGAGACCCAGTACTTC
V: TRBV5-1; J: TRBJ1-3; size: .; D: .; length: 15; CDR3: CASVQGWGSGNTIYF; DNA: TGCGCCAGCGTTCAGGGATGGGGCTCTGGAAACACCATATATTTT
V: TRBV6-7; J: TRBJ2-1; size: few; D: .; length: 11; CDR3: CASAIYNEQFF; DNA: TGTGCCAGCGCCATCTACAATGAGCAGTTCTTC
V: TRBV19; J: TRBJ1-5; size: .; D: TRBD1; length: 17; CDR3: CASSIGSRGYSNQPQHF; DNA: TGTGCCAGTAGTATTGGATCCAGGGGGTATAGCAATCAGCCCCAGCATTTT
V: TRBV12-5; J: TRBJ1-1; size: few; D: .; length: 13; CDR3: CASGLEENTEAFF; DNA: TGTGCTAGTGGTTTGGAGGAAAACACTGAAGCTTTCTTT
V: TRBV9; J: TRBJ2-1; size: few; D: TRBD2; length: 16; CDR3: CASSVGPSGGVNEQFF; DNA: TGTGCCAGCAGCGTGGGACCTAGCGGGGGGGTAAATGAGCAGTTCTTC
V: TRBV9; J: TRBJ1-1; size: medium-sized; D: TRBD1; length: 15; CDR3: CASSEGGGSGTEAFF; DNA: TGTGCCAGCAGCGAAGGAGGGGGCTCGGGCACTGAAGCTTTCTTT
V: TRBV6-8; J: TRBJ1-1; size: few; D: .; length: 14; CDR3: CASIRSGTTNQAFF; DNA: TGTGCCAGCATCCGATCCGGGACAACTAACCAAGCTTTCTTT
V: TRBV30; J: TRBJ1-5; size: .; D: .; length: 20; CDR3: CAWSPMASFGGGARNQPQHF; DNA: TGTGCCTGGAGCCCTATGGCTTCCTTTGGTGGGGGGGCACGCAATCAGCCCCAGCATTTT
V: TRBV12-1; J: TRBJ2-2; size: .; D: .; length: 14; CDR3: CASSLAGGTGELFF; DNA: TGTGCCAGCAGCTTGGCGGGGGGCACCGGGGAGCTGTTTTTT
V: TRBV11-3; J: TRBJ1-5; size: medium-sized; D: TRBD1; length: 15; CDR3: CASSLGTGSNQPQHF; DNA: TGTGCCAGCAGCTTAGGGACAGGTTCCAATCAGCCCCAGCATTTT
V: TRBV5-1; J: TRBJ2-7; size: .; D: TRBD1; length: 14; CDR3: CASSQTGGSFEQYF; DNA: TGCGCCAGCAGCCAGACAGGGGGCTCGTTCGAGCAGTACTTC
V: TRBV6-8; J: TRBJ2-6; size: .; D: .; length: 14; CDR3: CASREQSRANVLTF; DNA: TGTGCCAGCAGGGAACAAAGTCGGGCCAACGTCCTGACTTTC
V: TRBV30; J: TRBJ1-6; size: .; D: TRBD1; length: 15; CDR3: CAWGGGESYNSPLHF; DNA: TGTGCCTGGGGAGGGGGCGAGTCCTATAATTCACCCCTCCACTTT
V: TRBV25-1; J: TRBJ2-2; size: once; D: .; length: 17; CDR3: CASSRNRGGSNTGELFF; DNA: TGTGCCAGCAGCCGGAACAGGGGGGGATCGAACACCGGGGAGCTGTTTTTT
V: TRBV11-3; J: TRBJ2-1; size: many; D: TRBD2; length: 14; CDR3: CASSLGLAGNEQFF; DNA: TGTGCCAGCAGCTTGGGACTAGCGGGAAATGAGCAGTTCTTC
V: TRBV29-1; J: TRBJ2-1; size: .; D: .; length: 12; CDR3: CSVDSGGNEQFF; DNA: TGCAGCGTTGACAGCGGAGGGAATGAGCAGTTCTTC
V: TRBV10-3; J: TRBJ2-3; size: few; D: TRBD2; length: 16; CDR3: CAISEPGTSGTDTQYF; DNA: TGTGCCATCAGTGAGCCAGGGACTAGCGGGACAGATACGCAGTATTTT
V: TRBV14; J: TRBJ1-5; size: .; D: .; length: 15; CDR3: CASSRPRDRNQPQHF; DNA: TGTGCCAGCAGCCGTCCCAGGGACCGCAATCAGCCCCAGCATTTT
V: TRBV11-3; J: TRBJ2-2; size: medium-sized; D: TRBD1; length: 14; CDR3: CASSLDRTTGELFF; DNA: TGTGCCAGCAGCCTGGACAGGACCACCGGGGAGCTGTTTTTT
V: TRBV6-8; J: TRBJ2-2; size: few; D: .; length: 18; CDR3: CASSSKVRGGPNTGELFF; DNA: TGTGCCAGCAGTAGCAAGGTCCGGGGCGGGCCGAACACCGGGGAGCTGTTTTTT
V: TRBV6-8; J: TRBJ1-1; size: large; D: .; length: 13; CDR3: CASSAGPNTEAFF; DNA: TGTGCCAGCAGTGCAGGGCCCAACACTGAAGCTTTCTTT
V: TRBV11-3; J: TRBJ2-1; size: few; D: .; length: 15; CDR3: CASTVSEVSGNEQFF; DNA: TGTGCCAGCACCGTCTCGGAAGTTTCCGGAAATGAGCAGTTCTTC
V: TRBV4-1; J: TRBJ1-1; size: .; D: .; length: 15; CDR3: CASSHLGQMNTEAFF; DNA: TGCGCCAGCAGCCACCTAGGGCAGATGAACACTGAAGCTTTCTTT
V: TRBV11-3; J: TRBJ2-7; size: medium-sized; D: TRBD1; length: 14; CDR3: CASSLTGAPYEQYF; DNA: TGTGCCAGCAGCTTGACAGGGGCCCCCTACGAGCAGTACTTC
V: TRBV25-1; J: TRBJ1-4; size: .; D: TRBD1; length: 16; CDR3: CASSDLRGQGNEKLFF; DNA: TGTGCCAGCAGTGATTTAAGGGGACAGGGGAATGAAAAACTGTTTTTT
V: TRBV7-6; J: TRBJ2-2; size: many; D: TRBD2; length: 18; CDR3: CASSPILAGGFGTGELFF; DNA: TGTGCCAGCAGCCCCATCCTAGCGGGGGGATTTGGCACCGGGGAGCTGTTTTTT
V: TRBV11-3; J: TRBJ1-1; size: many; D: .; length: 15; CDR3: CASSLSPGGNTEAFF; DNA: TGTGCCAGCAGCTTATCCCCCGGGGGGAACACTGAAGCTTTCTTT
V: TRBV11-3; J: TRBJ1-2; size: many; D: .; length: 16; CDR3: CASSLDLGRISYGYTF; DNA: TGTGCCAGCAGCTTAGATCTCGGACGGATTTCTTATGGCTACACCTTC
V: TRBV11-3; J: TRBJ2-5; size: many; D: .; length: 14; CDR3: CASSFLGSKETQYF; DNA: TGTGCCAGCAGCTTTCTGGGCAGTAAAGAGACCCAGTACTTC
V: TRBV6-8; J: TRBJ1-2; size: .; D: .; length: 14; CDR3: CASSYSRDAYGYTF; DNA: TGTGCCAGCAGTTACTCGCGGGATGCCTATGGCTACACCTTC
V: TRBV29-1; J: TRBJ2-3; size: few; D: TRBD2; length: 15; CDR3: CSARSRRGATDTQYF; DNA: TGCAGCGCGAGAAGTAGGCGGGGGGCCACAGATACGCAGTATTTT
V: TRBV9; J: TRBJ2-5; size: few; D: .; length: 13; CDR3: CASSVRGEETQYF; DNA: TGTGCCAGCAGCGTAAGGGGGGAAGAGACCCAGTACTTC
V: TRBV19; J: TRBJ1-1; size: .; D: .; length: 14; CDR3: CASMVQPGDTEAFF; DNA: TGTGCCAGCATGGTACAGCCTGGGGACACTGAAGCTTTCTTT